Shown below are 27 T cell receptor beta chains from a single sample sequenced in a study of molecular identifiers for immune sequencing clone quantification. In TCRdb, the PCR reads were re-called with MiXCR into one record per CDR3 protein. The sample lists approximately 97,000 distinct CDR3 sequences; around 37% were seen once. The material sequenced was naive CD8+ T cells from blood, with Jurkat cell RNA spiked in. Subset reported: FACS-sorted CD8+CD4-CCR7+CD45RA+ naive T cells. These receptor sequences come from a human donor in good health. Some libraries in this study had Jurkat cell RNA spiked in.

With regard to this clonotype: Since the CDR3 does not end with the conserved phenylalanine or tryptophan, this likely comes from a read error. V gene TRBV7-9 combines with J gene TRBJ2-3; no reliable D call. V was trimmed by 2 bases and J by 6 bases, leaving 6 bases between them. CDR1 is SEHNR, CDR2 FQNEAQ, per germline (reference sequence). The CDR3 is 12 residues long. DNA for the CDR3: TGTGCCAGCAGCTTACAGCCGGATACGCAGTATTTG. Protein product: CASSLQPDTQYL.

This clonotype occurred a few times. The chain has TRBV2 and TRBJ2-3; D possibly matches TRBD1 or TRBD2 (6 bases each). Germline V lookup: CDR1 SNHLY, CDR2 FYNNEI. This CDR3 is 14 amino acids long. The germline V and J ends were trimmed by 8 bases and 3 bases, with 15 bases remaining between them. The CDR3 loop is CASLRLGGTDTQYF. The CDR3 DNA is TGTGCCAGCCTGAGACTAGGGGGAACAGATACGCAGTATTTT.

This clonotype was observed a few times. The chain carries TRBV20-1 and TRBJ2-1, with D possibly being TRBD1 (6 bases). The CDR3 consists of 13 residues. Germline V gene sequence: CDR1 DFQATT, CDR2 SNEGSKA (reference sequence). V dropped 3 bases and J dropped 3 bases, with 9 bases sitting between them. CDR3 DNA sequence: TGCAGTGCTAGGGGGGCTATCTACAATGAGCAGTTCTTC. This codes for CSARGAIYNEQFF.

In this sample, this clonotype turned up a few times. The chain has TRBV25-1 and TRBJ2-2, with TRBD2 identical over 9 bases. J lost 5 bases, V lost 4 bases, and 17 bases had no gene match. The CDR3 totals 19 residues. Germline-derived CDR1 and CDR2 are MGHDK and SYGVNS. CDR3 DNA: TGTGCCAGCAGTGCGTTTAGCGGGAGCTCACCTGGGGGAACCGGGGAGCTGTTTTTT. It translates to CASSAFSGSSPGGTGELFF.

This clonotype occurred many times. The chain couples TRBV2 to TRBJ1-5; 10 nucleotides line up with TRBD1. CDR1 and CDR2 from the germline V gene are SNHLY and FYNNEI. The CDR3 runs 15 residues. V gave up 4 bases and J gave up 5 bases; unmatched junction bases: 5. The CDR3 nucleotides read TGTGCCAGCAGTGTTGGGACAGGGGTTTATCAGCCCCAGCATTTT. This translates into CASSVGTGVYQPQHF. Based on the CDR3 plus reference TRBV2 and TRBJ1-5, the full variable domain is EPEVTQTPSHQVTQMGQEVILRCVPISNHLYFYWYRQILGQKVEFLVSFYNNEISEKSEIFDDQFSVERPDGSNFTLKIRSTKLEDSAMYFCASSVGTGVYQPQHFGDGTRLSIL.

The genes are TRBV29-1 and TRBJ2-7; possibly TRBD1 for D (6 bases). CDR3 length: 14 amino acids. Germline CDR1 is SQVTM and CDR2 is ANQGSEA. Trimming cost V 6 bases and J 2 bases, with 17 bases left between them. The CDR3 loop reads CSVVDRLSPYEQYF. The CDR3 DNA reads as TGCAGCGTGGTTGACAGGCTTAGCCCCTACGAGCAGTACTTC.

This clonotype appeared many times. V is TRBV5-1 and J is TRBJ1-5, with TRBD1 identical over 7 bases. Per the germline V gene, CDR1 is SGHRS and CDR2 is YFSETQ. This CDR3 comprises 13 residues. V was clipped by 5 bases and J by 3 bases; unmatched bases: 2. The CDR3 DNA reads TGCGCCAGCAGACAGGGGAACAATCAGCCCCAGCATTTT. Translating gives CASRQGNNQPQHF.

Worth noting for this clonotype: Germline and junction disagree at one end, which may indicate a read error. The V gene is TRBV28, the J gene TRBJ2-2; TRBD2 aligns across 9 bases. From germline, CDR1 is MDHEN and CDR2 SYDVKM. The CDR3 length is 16 residues. This CDR3 is CAGSFAPGLAYGELFF. DNA of the CDR3: TGTGCCGGCAGTTTTGCCCCGGGACTAGCATACGGGGAGCTGTTTTTT.

The V call is TRBV7-2, the J call TRBJ2-7; TRBD2 matches at 11 bases. CDR3 length: 15 amino acids. CDR1 is SGHTA and CDR2 is FQGNSA in the germline V gene. J was trimmed by 2 bases and V by 3 bases; bases with no gene match: 3. The CDR3 nucleotides read TGTGCCAGCAGCTTGGGACTAGCGGATGCCTACGAGCAGTACTTC. It encodes CASSLGLADAYEQYF.

This clonotype was seen only a few times. CDR3 bases: TGTGCCAGCAGCCTGACCCCGGCTAATTTCTTTTACGAGCAGTACTTC. Protein sequence: CASSLTPANFFYEQYF. The chain uses TRBV27 and TRBJ2-7; D is unresolved. CDR3 length: 16 residues. Trimming cost V 6 bases and J 4 bases, with 22 bases left between them. CDR1 and CDR2 (germline): MNHEY, SMNVEV (reference sequence).

This clonotype was observed a few times. This chain links TRBV5-6 with TRBJ1-5; unclear D gene. V shed 0 bases and J shed 10 bases, with 8 bases lying between them. Germline CDR1 reads SGHDT; CDR2 reads YYEEEE. This CDR3 has 12 residues. The CDR3 sequence is CASSLGTGPQHF. The CDR3, as DNA: TGTGCCAGCAGCTTGGGGACGGGACCCCAGCATTTT.

Concerning this clonotype itself: This may come from a read error, since a much larger clone is one base off. The genes are TRBV7-6 and TRBJ2-7; no clear D gene. Germline V CDR1 and CDR2: SGHVS, FNYEAQ. This CDR3 is 13 amino acids long. CDR3 loop: CASSPDGSNEQYF. CDR3 bases: TGTGCCAGCAGCCCGGACGGCTCCAACGAGCAGTACTTC.

A remark on this clonotype: This may be a read error, as it is one base from a much larger clone. This rearrangement joins TRBV28 to TRBJ2-5; D remains ambiguous. Germline loops: CDR1 MDHEN, CDR2 SYDVKM. This CDR3 is 11 amino acids long. Here the CDR3 DNA reads TGTGCCGGCAGCCCGAGGGAGACCCAGTACTTC. Amino acid sequence: CAGSPRETQYF.

On this clonotype itself: It is likely a read error, because the conserved phenylalanine at the end of the CDR3 is missing. The rearrangement uses TRBV4-3 and TRBJ2-5; 7 bases line up with TRBD2. The V gene's germline CDR1 is LGHNA and CDR2 YSLEER. The CDR3 is 14 residues long. Trimming removed 4 bases from V and 0 bases from J; junction bases left unmatched: 2. CDR3 residues: CASSPTSDQETQYI. CDR3 nucleotide sequence: TGCGCCAGCAGCCCTACTAGCGACCAAGAGACCCAGTACATC.

Regarding this clonotype: Given the absence of the conserved phenylalanine or tryptophan at the CDR3 end, a read error is likely. The V and J genes are TRBV2 and TRBJ2-6; TRBD1 aligns across 7 bases. The CDR3 runs 17 residues. From germline, CDR1 is SNHLY and CDR2 FYNNEI. V lost 7 bases and J lost 4; bases outside the gene matches: 13. The CDR3 spells CASTKEGTGVGANVLTS. Written as DNA, the CDR3 is TGTGCCAGCACCAAGGAAGGTACAGGGGTCGGGGCCAACGTCCTGACTTCC.

Many counts were recorded for this clonotype. This chain connects TRBV7-8 to TRBJ2-7; the match to TRBD1 covers 7 bases. Germline V gene lookup returns CDR1 SGHVS and CDR2 FQNEAQ. The V and J ends lost 0 bases and 3 bases, in that order; junction bases with no gene match: 2. This CDR3 comprises 14 residues. For the CDR3, the DNA is TGTGCCAGCAGCTTAGCAGGGGGCGGCTACGAGCAGTACTTC. It translates to CASSLAGGGYEQYF.

The sample holds many counts of this clonotype. This chain joins TRBV7-6 and TRBJ2-7, with 7 positions matching TRBD2. The CDR3 is 13 amino acids. The germline gives CDR1 SGHVS, CDR2 FNYEAQ. Losses at the gene ends were 1 base for V and 4 bases for J; bases not matched to a gene: 1. The CDR3 DNA is TGTGCCAGCAGCTTAGGGGAGGGGTACGAGCAGTACTTC. Its protein is CASSLGEGYEQYF.

The chain combines TRBV15 with TRBJ2-1; D may be TRBD1 or TRBD2 (6 bases each). The CDR3 covers 17 residues. V was pared by 0 bases and J by 5 bases, with 17 bases between. CDR1 LNHNV and CDR2 YYDKDF come from the germline V gene (reference sequence). For the CDR3, the DNA is TGTGCCACCAGCAGAGATAGATGGGGGGCAGGGGACAATGAGCAGTTCTTC. This encodes CATSRDRWGAGDNEQFF.

This clonotype turned up a few times. CDR3 amino acids: CAIAGGGGEQFF. As DNA, the CDR3 is TGTGCCATCGCTGGGGGCGGGGGTGAGCAGTTCTTC. This chain uses TRBV12-3 or TRBV12-4 with TRBJ2-1, with TRBD2 as a possible D gene (7 bases). The CDR3 spans 12 residues. Deletions cut 10 bases from V and 9 bases from J, with 16 bases between.

This clonotype was seen only a few times. The rearrangement joins TRBV9 to TRBJ2-3; the D gene is possibly TRBD1 (5 bases). CDR3 length: 14 amino acids. The germline V gene encodes CDR1 SGDLS and CDR2 YYNGEE. V lost 3 bases and J lost 4, with 12 bases in between. CDR3 region: CASSGSGLADTQYF. The CDR3 bases are TGTGCCAGCAGCGGATCAGGGTTGGCAGATACGCAGTATTTT.

The chain carries TRBV7-9 and TRBJ2-7; D perhaps matches TRBD1 (6 bases). Trimming took off 1 base at V and 0 bases at J, with 10 bases between the two ends. Germline lookup yields CDR1 SEHNR and CDR2 FQNEAQ (reference sequence). There are 15 residues in the CDR3. CDR3 region: CASSLVPDSSYEQYF. The CDR3 DNA follows: TGTGCCAGCAGCTTAGTTCCGGACAGCTCCTACGAGCAGTACTTC.

The rearrangement links TRBV9 to TRBJ1-3, with D tentatively TRBD1 (5 bases). Germline assignment: CDR1 SGDLS and CDR2 YYNGEE. V dropped 5 bases and J dropped 0 bases, with 21 bases sitting between them. The CDR3 extends over 18 amino acids. CDR3 in amino acids: CASSGPGLRSSSGNTIYF. The DNA of the CDR3 is TGTGCCAGCAGTGGACCGGGACTCCGAAGTAGCTCTGGAAACACCATATATTTT.

Regarding this clonotype: An end of the junction differs from the germline gene, which may be a read error. The chain carries TRBV7-8 and TRBJ2-1; 11 bases are a match to TRBD2. From germline, CDR1 is SGHVS and CDR2 FQNEAQ. The CDR3 runs to 17 residues. The CDR3 bases are TGTGCCAGCAGCTTAGAGACCGGGACTAGCGGATCCAATGAGCAGATCTTC. It translates to CASSLETGTSGSNEQIF. Using reference TRBV7-8 and TRBJ2-1 for the parts outside the CDR3, the full variable domain is GAGVSQSPRYKVAKRGQDVALRCDPISGHVSLFWYQQALGQGPEFLTYFQNEAQLDKSGLPSDRFFAERPEGSVSTLKIQRTQQEDSAVYLCASSLETGTSGSNEQIFGPGTRLTVL.

The rearrangement links TRBV10-3 to TRBJ2-2, with D perhaps TRBD1 or TRBD2 (5 bases each). Germline V lookup: CDR1 ENHRY, CDR2 SYGVKD. This CDR3 is built from 13 residues. Trimming cost V 10 bases and J 6 bases, with 15 bases left between them. Here the CDR3 reads CATVSEGPGELFF. The DNA for the CDR3 is TGTGCCACCGTCTCCGAGGGACCCGGGGAGCTGTTTTTT.

With regard to this clonotype: The junction departs from germline at one end; a sequencing error may be responsible. The rearrangement joins TRBV18 to TRBJ2-7, with 9 bases identical to TRBD2. The germline V gene has CDR1 KGHSH and CDR2 LQKENI. CDR3 size: 15 residues. The CDR3 coding sequence is TGTGCCAGCTCATATAGCGGGAGAGGGCACGACGAGCGGTACTTC. It encodes CASSYSGRGHDERYF. Using reference TRBV18 and TRBJ2-7 for the parts outside the CDR3, the full variable domain is NAGVMQNPRHLVRRRGQEARLRCSPMKGHSHVYWYRQLPEEGLKFMVYLQKENIIDESGMPKERFSAEFPKEGPSILRIQQVVRGDSAAYFCASSYSGRGHDERYFGPGTRLTVT.

Worth noting for this clonotype: This CDR3 is missing its conserved last phenylalanine or tryptophan, likely due to a read error. V gene TRBV11-2 combines with J gene TRBJ2-1; D possibly corresponds to TRBD2 (6 bases). The CDR3 has 15 amino acids. Germline V CDR1 and CDR2: SGHAT, FQNNGV. Trimming took off 4 bases at V and 5 bases at J, with 15 bases between the two ends. Here the CDR3 DNA reads TGTGCCAGCAGCTCCACCGGTAGCGGTAACAATGAGCAGTTCCTC. This gives the protein CASSSTGSGNNEQFL.

J is TRBJ2-3 and V is TRBV12-5, with no clear D. V was clipped by 0 bases and J by 4 bases, with 5 bases between them. The CDR3 length is 13 residues. Germline V gives CDR1 LGHNT, CDR2 FRNRAP. As DNA, the CDR3 is TGTGCTAGTGGTTTGGTAAACGCAGATACGCAGTATTTT. As protein: CASGLVNADTQYF.